Following are 12 T cell receptor beta chains from one sample sequenced in a study of blood T cells in healthy people across ages. The use of a sample-barcoded 5' primer and a J-beta primer mix characterized a second PCR of about 6 to 11 cycles. TCRdb processed the 5' RACE reads anew with MiXCR; each CDR3 protein has one entry. Here the sample spans fewer than 950,000 distinct CDR3 sequences, about 36% being singletons. Sequencing was done on a sample of blood. The origin of the receptors is a man aged 18 to 30 in good health.

This clonotype has just a few counts. This sequence joins TRBV7-9 and TRBJ1-4; maybe TRBD1 (5 bases). The ends were cut back, 5 bases at V and 10 bases at J, with 20 bases in the middle. This CDR3 spans 15 amino acids. Germline V gene lookup returns CDR1 SEHNR and CDR2 FQNEAQ (reference sequence). CDR3 DNA: TGTGCCAGCAGCCAGGGACCCCAGCTGAAGGGAAAACTGTTTTTT. Translation gives CASSQGPQLKGKLFF.

This clonotype turned up a few times. The genes are TRBV7-2 and TRBJ1-5; 7 bases align to TRBD1. The CDR3 length is 15 residues. CDR1 is SGHTA, CDR2 FQGNSA, per germline. V was pared by 5 bases and J by 3 bases, with 7 bases of the junction left unmatched. In nucleotides, the CDR3 is TGTGCCAGCAGCACGGAGACAGGGTACAATCAGCCCCAGCATTTT. It yields the protein CASSTETGYNQPQHF.

Only a few counts were recorded for this clonotype. The rearrangement uses TRBV9 and TRBJ2-5, with D maybe TRBD1 (5 bases). Trimming left V 0 bases short and J 4 bases short, with 10 bases between. The CDR3 length is 14 residues. The germline CDR1 and CDR2 sequences are SGDLS and YYNGEE. The CDR3 here is CASSVGGDGETQYF. CDR3 bases: TGTGCCAGCAGCGTAGGGGGCGACGGAGAGACCCAGTACTTC.

This clonotype occurred a few times. The chain carries TRBV7-9 and TRBJ2-1; no clear D. In germline, CDR1 is SEHNR, CDR2 FQNEAQ (reference sequence). Trimming left V 0 bases short and J 2 bases short, with 11 bases between. This CDR3 is built from 16 residues. In nucleotides, the CDR3 is TGTGCCAGCAGCTTAGCGCTAAGAGCCCCCTACAATGAGCAGTTCTTC. This encodes CASSLALRAPYNEQFF.

This chain uses TRBV20-1 with TRBJ2-7, with unresolved D. V was shortened by 1 base and J by 4 bases, with 8 bases between the two germline ends. CDR1 is DFQATT, CDR2 SNEGSKA, per germline (reference sequence). The length of the CDR3 is 12 residues. DNA of the CDR3: TGCAGTGCTAGAGGTGAAAGTTACGAGCAGTACTTC. Protein: CSARGESYEQYF.

The table lists this clonotype with a few counts. V and J are TRBV12-3 or TRBV12-4 and TRBJ1-2; D is uncertain. The CDR3 contains 15 residues. The ends were cut back, 6 bases at V and 5 bases at J, with 19 bases in the middle. The CDR3: CASSRRETDPYGYTF. The CDR3 DNA reads as TGTGCCAGCAGCCGACGGGAGACCGACCCTTATGGCTACACCTTC.

On this clonotype: With a much larger clone just one base away, this may be a read error. The V gene is TRBV9, the J gene TRBJ2-5; 10 bases are a match to TRBD1. Germline V CDR1 and CDR2: SGDLS, YYNGEE. The CDR3 loop spans 12 amino acids. V lost 6 bases, J lost 11 bases, and 7 bases stayed unmatched. In DNA, the CDR3 is TGTGCCAGCACGGGACAGGGGATCCAGCAGTACTTC. Translation gives CASTGQGIQQYF.

The chain is built from TRBV27 and TRBJ2-7, with a tentative D call TRBD1 (5 bases). The CDR3 spans 16 residues. V dropped 5 bases and J dropped 1 base, with 18 bases sitting between them. Germline V gene lookup returns CDR1 MNHEY and CDR2 SMNVEV (reference sequence). The CDR3 here is CASSPLTVDRSYEQYF. DNA of the CDR3: TGTGCCAGCAGTCCCTTGACTGTCGACAGATCCTACGAGCAGTACTTC.

The chain recombines TRBV2 with TRBJ1-1, with D unresolved. Germline lookup yields CDR1 SNHLY and CDR2 FYNNEI. Trimming took off 2 bases at V and 0 bases at J, with 10 bases between the two ends. This CDR3 comprises 15 residues. The CDR3 spells CASSELPFVNTEAFF. For the CDR3, the DNA is TGTGCCAGCAGTGAACTCCCATTCGTGAACACTGAAGCTTTCTTT.

Remarks on this clonotype: A much larger clone lies a single base off, so this may be a read error. The CDR3 reads CACSVSRTSTDTQYF. As DNA, the CDR3 is TGTGCCTGCAGCGTTTCCCGGACTAGCACAGATACGCAGTATTTT. This chain connects TRBV7-2 to TRBJ2-3; maybe TRBD2 (5 bases). The CDR3 is 15 residues long. Germline loops: CDR1 SGHTA, CDR2 FQGNSA.

The chain has TRBV29-1 and TRBJ2-1; 12 positions agree with TRBD2. The CDR3 has 20 residues. The V segment lost 5 bases and the J segment 0 bases; nucleotides outside the gene matches: 17. CDR1 and CDR2 from the germline V gene are SQVTM and ANQGSEA. CDR3 nucleotides: TGCAGCGTTCCTGGCTTACTAGCGGGGGGCCCACTAAGCTCCTACAATGAGCAGTTCTTC. It codes for CSVPGLLAGGPLSSYNEQFF.

This chain connects TRBV4-1 to TRBJ1-2; D unclear. Germline loops: CDR1 MGHRA, CDR2 YSYEKL. Trimming took 4 bases from V and 3 from J, leaving 9 bases between them. This CDR3 has 13 amino acids. The CDR3 region is CASSPDGYYGYTF. The CDR3 nucleotides read TGCGCCAGCAGCCCGGACGGTTACTATGGCTACACCTTC.